This T cell receptor (beta chain) is from a study of T cell responses to AZD1222 COVID-19 vaccine. Per the germline V gene, CDR1 is MNHEY and CDR2 is SMNVEV (reference sequence). The ends lost 8 bases at V and 1 base at J; junction bases unmatched: 2. The CDR3 spans 14 residues. On this clone: Its antigen is not identified.

Study-level results: At study baseline, merely over 5 AZD1222 recipients were seropositive.

Clones were sequenced by immunoSEQ multiplex PCR, and TCRdb holds only the in-frame ones, with some missing. The sample includes fewer than 65,000 clones, more than 70% of them seen just once. This chain uses TRBV27 with TRBJ2-1, with TRBD1 matching 10 bases. Sample: peripheral blood, taken 28 days after the second AZD1222 dose. This receptor was identified in an adult who received the AZD1222 COVID-19 vaccine. The DNA of the CDR3 is TGTGCCAGCGTGGGACAGGGGTCCTACAATGAGCAGTTCTTC. The encoded protein is CASVGQGSYNEQFF.